This T cell receptor (beta chain) was retrieved from a study of cytotoxic CD8 clonotypes in ibrutinib-treated CLL. On the study more broadly: Researchers reported 11 relapsed/refractory and some 14 treatment-naive patients, 17 of them IGHV unmutated. Productive templates per sample averaged about 260,000; productive rearrangements, 94,082. The study, taken as a whole, reports: Sustained-remission and progressing patients were not sampled at matched times.

Roughly 2 micrograms of genomic DNA from cryopreserved PBMCs went into TCR beta libraries. The V and J ends lost 6 bases and 1 base, in that order; junction bases with no gene match: 6. Looked up from germline, CDR1 is LNHDA and CDR2 is SQIVND (reference sequence). CDR3 size: 15 residues. Measured with immunoSEQ multiplex PCR; TCRdb has only the in-frame clones, and not every one. The sample records about 45,000 clones, 50% to 75% being singletons. With respect to this clone: Its antigen is undetermined.

V is TRBV19 and J is TRBJ1-2; 9 bases align to TRBD1. Sequencing was performed on PBMCs, taken after 24 months of ibrutinib treatment. This clonotype originated in a human donor with chronic lymphocytic leukemia. CDR3 loop: CASSRTGAFNYGYTF. CDR3 bases: TGTGCCAGTAGCCGGACAGGGGCTTTTAACTATGGCTACACCTTC.